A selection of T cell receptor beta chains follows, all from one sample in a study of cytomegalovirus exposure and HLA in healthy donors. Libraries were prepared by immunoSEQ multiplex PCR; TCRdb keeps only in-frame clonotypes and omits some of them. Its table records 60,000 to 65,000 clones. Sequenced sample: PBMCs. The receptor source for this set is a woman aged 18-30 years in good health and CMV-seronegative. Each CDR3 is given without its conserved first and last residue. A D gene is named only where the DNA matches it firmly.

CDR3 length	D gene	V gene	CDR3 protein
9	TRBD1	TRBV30	AWSRTGEAF
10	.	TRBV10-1	ASKGAGETQY
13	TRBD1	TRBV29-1	SVSQGTLQGDGYT
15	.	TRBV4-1	ASSPSQPGTPNEKLF
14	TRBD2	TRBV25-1	ASSTTSGPKQETQY
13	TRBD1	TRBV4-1	ASSQVAGTGHEQY
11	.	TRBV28	ASSLSGTGTFF
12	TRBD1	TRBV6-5	ASSYRDSSYEQY
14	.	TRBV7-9	ASSLVGGAPNTEAF
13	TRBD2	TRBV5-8	ASSRGLAGGDEQF
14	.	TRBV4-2	ASSQDPGTNTGELF